Sequencing of this T cell receptor (beta chain) was carried out in a study of spatial heterogeneity in lung cancer. Across the whole study: A strong correlation was found between TCR transcript counts in tumor regions and a T cell module score derived from matched bulk RNA-seq. TCR and UMI combinations that were unique each appeared, on average, more than ten times in raw reads. Study results and limitations: Ubiquitous nonsynonymous mutations were tracked by counts of ubiquitous expanded TCRs, and regional ones by counts of regional expanded TCRs. Expanded intratumoral alpha and beta TCR counts tracked tumor mutation counts.

TCRdb reprocessed the 5' RACE reads via MiXCR and lists one record per CDR3 protein. The data show about 6,500 distinct CDR3 sequences, 13% seen once. V was pared by 1 base and J by 4 bases, with 15 bases between. This CDR3 is built from 16 residues. CDR1 and CDR2 (germline): SGHNT, YYREEE (reference sequence). Time point specified: sample taken at primary tumor resection. Unsorted samples of tumor, nontumor lung or frozen PBMC had their whole RNA sequenced. Within the sample, this clonotype is medium-sized. Its target is not known. This sample comprised lung tumor tissue, obtained at surgery. The chain combines TRBV5-4 with TRBJ2-1, with D tentatively TRBD2 (7 bases). The sequence was obtained from a male donor with early-stage non-small cell lung cancer. The CDR3 DNA reads as TGTGCCAGCAGCTTGAGTAGGGGGGGCCCTTACAATGAGCAGTTCTTC. It yields the protein CASSLSRGGPYNEQFF.